These 30 T cell receptor beta chains came from one sample sequenced in a study of monozygotic twins with cystic fibrosis (dated by TCRdb to about 2021). The library was made by the immunoSEQ multiplex PCR assay. TCRdb took this table from immuneACCESS and kept in-frame rearrangements with V and J called. Such tables lack part of the clones; where checked against another copy, unresolved V genes explain under half of the gap, and the rest is unexplained. This sample has around 30,000 clones in its table, and roughly 90% of those were observed once. Under 1% of the sample is in the top ten clones. The material sequenced was blood. The receptor source for this set is a girl aged 2 to 9 with cystic fibrosis.

The chain is built from TRBV11-2 and TRBJ2-2, with 8 bases that match TRBD1. The length of the CDR3 is 16 residues. The V segment lost 5 bases and the J segment 3 bases; nucleotides outside the gene matches: 8. Germline-derived CDR1 and CDR2 are SGHAT and FQNNGV. The CDR3 nucleotides read TGTGCCAGCAGCGCCGGACAGGGTTGGGACACCGGGGAGCTGTTTTTT. This gives the protein CASSAGQGWDTGELFF. Variable domain in full (rest from reference TRBV11-2 and TRBJ2-2): EAGVAQSPRYKIIEKRQSVAFWCNPISGHATLYWYQQILGQGPKLLIQFQNNGVVDDSQLPKDRFSAERLKGVDSTLKIQPAKLEDSAVYLCASSAGQGWDTGELFFGEGSRLTVL.

The J gene is TRBJ1-3, the V gene TRBV5-1; TRBD1 might be the D (6 bases). Germline V gives CDR1 SGHRS, CDR2 YFSETQ. The germline V and J ends were trimmed by 4 bases and 4 bases, with 21 bases remaining between them. The CDR3 is made up of 17 amino acids. CDR3 region: CASSRGLRTSSGNTIYF. DNA for the CDR3: TGCGCCAGCAGCCGGGGGCTAAGGACCTCCTCAGGAAACACCATATATTTT.

The chain links TRBV25-1 to TRBJ1-2; unclear D gene. Trimming removed 0 bases at V and 7 bases at J, with 18 bases between. The germline V gene has CDR1 MGHDK and CDR2 SYGVNS. The CDR3 covers 16 residues. CDR3 nucleotides: TGTGCCAGCAGTGAATATGTTACGGGGATGGGTTTTGGCTACACCTTC. Amino acid sequence: CASSEYVTGMGFGYTF.

This chain uses TRBV4-1 with TRBJ2-1, with unresolved D. The length of the CDR3 is 12 residues. From germline, CDR1 is MGHRA and CDR2 YSYEKL. The V end lost 2 bases, the J end lost 4 bases, and 3 bases lay between the germline ends. The CDR3 here is CASSQLYNEQFF. CDR3 in DNA: TGCGCCAGCAGCCAATTGTACAATGAGCAGTTCTTC.

J is TRBJ1-1 and V is TRBV19; a possible D gene is TRBD1 (6 bases). V dropped 5 bases and J dropped 5 bases, with 15 bases sitting between them. The CDR3 runs 14 residues. Germline CDR1 LNHDA, CDR2 SQIVND (reference sequence). CDR3: CASSSFRRGTEAFF. In DNA, the CDR3 is TGTGCCAGTAGTTCATTTCGGAGGGGGACTGAAGCTTTCTTT.

The chain employs TRBV25-1 and TRBJ1-2; D not certain. Trimming took 6 bases from V and 3 from J, leaving 11 bases between them. This CDR3 has 13 residues. Germline CDR1 and CDR2: MGHDK and SYGVNS. CDR3 DNA: TGTGCCAGCAGAGGTGGGGATGACTATGGCTACACCTTC. Encoded protein: CASRGGDDYGYTF.

The chain employs TRBV5-1 and TRBJ1-5; no reliable D call. With 0 bases removed from V and 2 bases from J, the gap between germline ends came to 6 bases. The CDR3 consists of 14 residues. Germline V CDR1 and CDR2: SGHRS, YFSETQ. CDR3 sequence: CASSLGGGNQPQHF. The CDR3 DNA reads as TGCGCCAGCAGCTTGGGAGGAGGCAATCAGCCCCAGCATTTT.

The chain carries TRBV6-5 and TRBJ2-3; D remains unclear. The CDR3 totals 13 residues. Germline V gives CDR1 MNHEY, CDR2 SVGAGI. Trimming shortened V by 2 bases and J by 7 bases, and 10 bases separated the two germline ends. CDR3 sequence: CASSYTPRHTQYF. The CDR3 nucleotides are TGTGCCAGCAGTTACACTCCCAGGCATACGCAGTATTTT.

The chain uses TRBV18 and TRBJ2-7, with TRBD1 identical over 11 bases. Germline CDR1 is KGHSH and CDR2 is LQKENI. V lost 3 bases, J lost 6 bases, and 1 base stayed unmatched. This CDR3 has 13 residues. The CDR3 is CASSPGQGAEQYF. The CDR3 region has the DNA TGTGCCAGCTCACCTGGACAGGGGGCCGAGCAGTACTTC.

CDR3 DNA: TGCGCCAGCAGCCAAGAAGGGACAGGTTACCCCTACGAGCAGTACTTC. It specifies CASSQEGTGYPYEQYF. The V gene is TRBV4-1, the J gene TRBJ2-7, with TRBD1 matching 8 bases. The V segment lost 0 bases and the J segment 2 bases; nucleotides outside the gene matches: 6. From germline, CDR1 is MGHRA and CDR2 YSYEKL. The CDR3 has 16 residues.

V and J are TRBV7-2 and TRBJ2-2; weak D call: TRBD2 (5 bases). Trimming left V 4 bases short and J 0 bases short, with 21 bases between. CDR3 length equals 19 residues. CDR1 is SGHTA and CDR2 is FQGNSA in the germline V gene. This chain's CDR3 is CASSSPHIWEFANTGELFF. The CDR3, as DNA: TGTGCCAGCAGCTCCCCCCATATCTGGGAGTTCGCGAACACCGGGGAGCTGTTTTTT.

The chain employs TRBV5-1 and TRBJ1-4; no clear D gene. Per the germline V gene, CDR1 is SGHRS and CDR2 is YFSETQ. V was shortened by 1 base and J by 0 bases, with 4 bases between the two germline ends. This CDR3 spans 14 amino acids. The CDR3 nucleotides are TGCGCCAGCAGCTTGTCTGCAACTAATGAAAAACTGTTTTTT. This translates into CASSLSATNEKLFF.

V is TRBV30 and J is TRBJ1-1; TRBD1 matches at 9 bases. Germline lookup yields CDR1 GTSNPN and CDR2 SVGIG (reference sequence). This CDR3 contains 15 residues. The junction had 11 bases not matched to a gene; V was cut back by 5 bases and J by 4 bases. CDR3 nucleotides: TGTGCCTGGCTTCCAACAGGGGGCGGGGTCACTGAAGCTTTCTTT. Amino acid sequence: CAWLPTGGGVTEAFF.

This rearrangement joins TRBV28 to TRBJ2-5, with a tentative D call TRBD1 (6 bases). This CDR3 spans 14 amino acids. Germline CDR1 and CDR2: MDHEN and SYDVKM. The ends were cut back, 5 bases at V and 4 bases at J, with 14 bases in the middle. The CDR3 sequence is CASSGDRIGETQYF. Here the CDR3 DNA reads TGTGCCAGCAGTGGAGACAGGATAGGAGAGACCCAGTACTTC.

V gene TRBV2 combines with J gene TRBJ1-2; D not certain. V lost 7 bases, J lost 4 bases, and 13 bases lay in between. Looked up from germline, CDR1 is SNHLY and CDR2 is FYNNEI. The CDR3 is 13 amino acids. The CDR3 DNA reads TGTGCCAGCATGTTGGTGGCCAGCTATGGCTACACCTTC. Its translation: CASMLVASYGYTF.

CDR3 in amino acids: CASSPRGQGETQYF. CDR3 nucleotide sequence: TGTGCCAGCAGCCCCAGGGGTCAGGGAGAGACCCAGTACTTC. The chain combines TRBV7-3 with TRBJ2-5; a weak D match, TRBD1 (6 bases). Per the germline V gene, CDR1 is SGHTA and CDR2 is FQGTGA. Trimming removed 5 bases from V and 4 bases from J, with 14 bases in between. This CDR3 has 14 residues.

This sequence joins TRBV7-9 and TRBJ2-5; TRBD2 matches at 9 bases. The germline V gene encodes CDR1 SEHNR and CDR2 FQNEAQ (reference sequence). V lost 1 base and J lost 9; bases outside the gene matches: 6. CDR3 size: 14 residues. In DNA, the CDR3 is TGTGCCAGCAGCTTAGTCGGGGGACTAGCAGCCCAGTACTTC. Amino acids: CASSLVGGLAAQYF.

The CDR3 protein is CASSPSHPTDTQYF. The CDR3 DNA follows: TGTGCCAGCAGCCCCTCGCATCCCACAGATACGCAGTATTTT. The chain carries TRBV7-2 and TRBJ2-3; D is unclear. Trimming pared 5 bases from V and 2 bases from J, leaving 11 bases between. Looked up from germline, CDR1 is SGHTA and CDR2 is FQGNSA. The CDR3 has 14 residues.

J is TRBJ1-2 and V is TRBV14; 7 bases align to TRBD1. Germline trimming cut 0 bases from V and 5 bases from J; bases unmatched to any gene: 15. This CDR3 contains 18 residues. Per the germline V gene, CDR1 is SGHDN and CDR2 is FVKESK. CDR3 amino acids: CASSQEGAGGRRRYGYTF. The CDR3, as DNA: TGTGCCAGCAGCCAAGAGGGGGCAGGGGGAAGAAGAAGATATGGCTACACCTTC.

The chain is built from TRBV29-1 and TRBJ2-1; the D gene is possibly TRBD1 (6 bases). Germline CDR1 is SQVTM and CDR2 is ANQGSEA. The CDR3 runs to 12 residues. V was clipped by 4 bases and J by 15 bases, with 19 bases between them. The CDR3: CSVVGPGDSLFF. CDR3 nucleotides: TGCAGCGTTGTCGGGCCAGGGGATAGTTTGTTCTTC.

The chain recombines TRBV19 with TRBJ1-2; D perhaps matches TRBD1 (6 bases). The CDR3 consists of 17 residues. Trimming left V 5 bases short and J 5 bases short, with 24 bases between. Germline CDR1 is LNHDA and CDR2 is SQIVND (reference sequence). CDR3 sequence: CASSSNQGPASRYGYTF. The CDR3 bases are TGTGCCAGTAGTTCTAACCAGGGGCCCGCCTCTCGTTATGGCTACACCTTC.

The genes are TRBV2 and TRBJ1-1; TRBD1 agrees at 7 bases. From germline, CDR1 is SNHLY and CDR2 FYNNEI. There are 15 residues in the CDR3. Trimming cost V 6 bases and J 4 bases; bases outside gene matches: 11. For the CDR3, the DNA is TGTGCCAGCAGGATATCAGGGGGTTGGAGCACTGAAGCTTTCTTT. It is translated as CASRISGGWSTEAFF.

The chain recombines TRBV21-1 with TRBJ2-7. TRBV21-1 is an annotated pseudogene. The CDR3 runs to 19 residues. The CDR3 reads CASSKALRIERTGSYEQYF. DNA for the CDR3: TGTGCCAGCAGCAAAGCCCTAAGAATCGAAAGGACCGGATCCTACGAGCAGTACTTC.

The chain employs TRBV29-1 and TRBJ2-7; the D is unclear. CDR1 is SQVTM, CDR2 ANQGSEA, per germline. Trimming shortened V by 6 bases and J by 6 bases, and 12 bases separated the two germline ends. The CDR3 length is 11 residues. CDR3 sequence: CSVMSKGEQYF. In DNA, the CDR3 is TGCAGCGTGATGAGCAAAGGCGAGCAGTACTTC.

J is TRBJ2-7 and V is TRBV27; 7 bases fit TRBD2. This CDR3 spans 13 amino acids. Germline V gives CDR1 MNHEY, CDR2 SMNVEV (reference sequence). The V gene end was trimmed by 8 bases and the J gene end by 0 bases; junction bases not matched to a gene: 4. DNA for the CDR3: TGTGCCAGCTCTCGGACTAGCTCCTACGAGCAGTACTTC. It codes for CASSRTSSYEQYF.

This rearrangement joins TRBV5-4 to TRBJ1-1; 9 nucleotides align to TRBD1. Germline CDR1 SGHNT, CDR2 YYREEE (reference sequence). Trimming took 4 bases from V and 6 from J; bases not matched to a gene: 4. The length of the CDR3 is 13 residues. CDR3 residues: CASSRDRVSEAFF. The CDR3 region has the DNA TGTGCCAGCAGCCGGGACAGGGTCTCTGAAGCTTTCTTT.

The chain combines TRBV5-4 with TRBJ2-1, with 9 positions matching TRBD1. Germline V lookup: CDR1 SGHNT, CDR2 YYREEE (reference sequence). The CDR3 contains 15 residues. V lost 8 bases, J lost 8 bases, and 14 bases stayed unmatched. The CDR3 reads CASWENRDREDEQFF. The CDR3 DNA follows: TGTGCCAGTTGGGAGAACCGGGACAGGGAGGATGAGCAGTTCTTC. Filled out from reference TRBV5-4 and TRBJ2-1, the complete variable domain reads ETGVTQSPTHLIKTRGQQVTLRCSSQSGHNTVSWYQQALGQGPQFIFQYYREEENGRGNFPPRFSGLQFPNYSSELNVNALELDDSALYLCASWENRDREDEQFFGPGTRLTVL.

The chain uses TRBV29-1 and TRBJ2-7, with 7 bases fitting TRBD1. Trimming cost V 6 bases and J 0 bases; bases outside gene matches: 8. Germline V CDR1 and CDR2: SQVTM, ANQGSEA. The CDR3 spans 14 residues. CDR3 sequence reads: CSVAYRGDSYEQYF. CDR3 bases: TGCAGCGTAGCTTACAGGGGAGACTCCTACGAGCAGTACTTC.

The gene calls are TRBV6-4 and TRBJ1-1, with a possible D match to TRBD1 (5 bases). The length of the CDR3 is 12 residues. From germline, CDR1 is MRHNA and CDR2 SNTAGT. The ends were cut back, 2 bases at V and 7 bases at J, with 8 bases in the middle. The CDR3 DNA reads TGTGCCAGCAGTGACGGGGGATTTGAAGCTTTCTTT. It codes for CASSDGGFEAFF.

The V and J genes are TRBV5-6 and TRBJ1-1; 9 bases map to TRBD1. Per the germline V gene, CDR1 is SGHDT and CDR2 is YYEEEE. The CDR3 runs to 14 residues. Unmatched junction bases numbered 7, after V lost 5 bases and J lost 5 bases. The CDR3 region is CASRLQGASTEAFF. The CDR3 nucleotides are TGTGCCAGCAGGTTACAGGGGGCTAGTACTGAAGCTTTCTTT. Together with reference TRBV5-6 and TRBJ1-1, the CDR3 gives the full variable domain: DAGVTQSPTHLIKTRGQQVTLRCSPKSGHDTVSWYQQALGQGPQFIFQYYEEEERQRGNFPDRFSGHQFPNYSSELNVNALLLGDSALYLCASRLQGASTEAFFGQGTRLTVV.